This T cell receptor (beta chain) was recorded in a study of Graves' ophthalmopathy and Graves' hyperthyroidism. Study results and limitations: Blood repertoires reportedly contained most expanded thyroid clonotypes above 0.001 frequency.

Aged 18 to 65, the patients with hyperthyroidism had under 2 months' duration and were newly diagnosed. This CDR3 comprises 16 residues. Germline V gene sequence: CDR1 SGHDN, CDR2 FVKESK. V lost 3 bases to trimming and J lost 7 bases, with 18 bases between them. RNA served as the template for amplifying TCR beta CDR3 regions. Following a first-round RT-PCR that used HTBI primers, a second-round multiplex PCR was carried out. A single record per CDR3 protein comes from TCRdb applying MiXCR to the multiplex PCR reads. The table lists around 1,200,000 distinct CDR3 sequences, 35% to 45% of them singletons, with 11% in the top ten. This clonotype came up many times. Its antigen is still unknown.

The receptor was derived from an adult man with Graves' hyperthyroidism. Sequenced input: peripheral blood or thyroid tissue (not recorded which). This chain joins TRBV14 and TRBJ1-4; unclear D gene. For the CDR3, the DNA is TGTGCCAGCAGCCACGGGAACATGATCTCGGCTGAAAAACTGTTTTTT. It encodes CASSHGNMISAEKLFF.